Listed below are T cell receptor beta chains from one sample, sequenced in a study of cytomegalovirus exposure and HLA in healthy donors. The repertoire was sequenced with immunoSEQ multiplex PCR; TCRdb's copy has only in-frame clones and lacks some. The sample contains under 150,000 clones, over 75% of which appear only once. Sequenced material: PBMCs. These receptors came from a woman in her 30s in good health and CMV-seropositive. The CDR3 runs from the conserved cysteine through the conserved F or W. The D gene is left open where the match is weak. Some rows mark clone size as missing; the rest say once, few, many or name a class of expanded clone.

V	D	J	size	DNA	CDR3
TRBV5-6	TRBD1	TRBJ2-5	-	TGTGCCAGCAGCTTGGCCGCGAGGGGGCTCGGAGAGACCCAGTACTTC	CASSLAARGLGETQYF
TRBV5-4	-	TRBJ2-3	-	TGTGCCAGCAGCTCTATCCGGGGGGCCCTAGGCACAGATACGCAGTATTTT	CASSSIRGALGTDTQYF
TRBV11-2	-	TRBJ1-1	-	TGTGCCAGCAGCTTCGAGGGTTTCACTGAAGCTTTCTTT	CASSFEGFTEAFF
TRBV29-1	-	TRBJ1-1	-	TGCAGCGTTGTCCACATCATCATGAACACTGAAGCTTTCTTT	CSVVHIIMNTEAFF
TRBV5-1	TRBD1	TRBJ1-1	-	TGCGCCAGCACCGTGGGTGGACAGGGGGAAGCTTTCTTT	CASTVGGQGEAFF
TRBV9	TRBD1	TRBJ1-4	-	TGTGCCAGCAGCGTAGACCCGGGACAGGGGGCGGTTAATGAAAAACTGTTTTTT	CASSVDPGQGAVNEKLFF
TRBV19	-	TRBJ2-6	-	TGTGCCAGTAGGATACCAGGGCTTGGGGCCAACGTCCTGACTTTC	CASRIPGLGANVLTF
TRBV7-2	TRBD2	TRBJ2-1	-	TGTGCCAGCAGCCTCGGACTAGCGGGGAGCTCCTACAATGAGCAGTTCTTC	CASSLGLAGSSYNEQFF
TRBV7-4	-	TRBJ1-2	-	TGTGTTGCAAAGAGGGCCTCGAGCGGCTACACCTTC	CVAKRASSGYTF
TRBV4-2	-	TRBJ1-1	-	TGTGCCAGCAGCCAAGGGGGGGGGTTACAGGTCTTGAACACTGAAGCTTTCTTT	CASSQGGGLQVLNTEAFF
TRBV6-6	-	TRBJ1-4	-	TGTGCCAGCAGTCCTACTCGGGGGGAAAAACTGTTTTTT	CASSPTRGEKLFF
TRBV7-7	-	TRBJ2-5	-	TGTGCTAGCTCAAGCGGTACAAGCCAAGAGACCCAGTACTTC	CASSSGTSQETQYF
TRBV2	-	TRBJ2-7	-	TGTGCCAGCAGTGCAGGCAGGGTGGGGTACGAGCAGTACTTC	CASSAGRVGYEQYF
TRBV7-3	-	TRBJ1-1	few	TGTGCCAGCAGCTTAAGGGGGGGCTCGAGGAACACTGAAGCTTTCTTT	CASSLRGGSRNTEAFF
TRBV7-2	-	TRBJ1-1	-	TGTGCCAGCAGCCCCGCTCTGGGGCCGCAAGCTTTCTTT	CASSPALGPQAFF
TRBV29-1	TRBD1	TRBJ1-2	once	TGCAGCCTCGGGACAGGGGGCTATGGCTACACCTTC	CSLGTGGYGYTF
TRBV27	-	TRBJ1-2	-	TGTGCCAGCAGTTTCGACAGTAACTATGGCTACACCTTC	CASSFDSNYGYTF
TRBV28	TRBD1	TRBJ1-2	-	TGTGCCAGCAGTTACTGGGACAGGGGGAACTATGGCTACACCTTC	CASSYWDRGNYGYTF
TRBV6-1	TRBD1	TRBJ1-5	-	TGTGCCAGCAGTGAAGGGAGAGCGGGACAGGGGGTCCGGATTAGCAATCAGCCCCAGCATTTT	CASSEGRAGQGVRISNQPQHF
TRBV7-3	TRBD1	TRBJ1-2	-	TGTGCCAGCAGCTTAGGACAGGGGGGAAACTATGGCTACACCTTC	CASSLGQGGNYGYTF
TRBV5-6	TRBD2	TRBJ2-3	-	TGTGCCAGCAGACCGGGACTAGCGGGAGGGCCCCATACGCAGTATTTT	CASRPGLAGGPHTQYF
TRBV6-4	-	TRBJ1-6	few	TGTGCCAGCAGTGAATCAGAACCTAATTCACCCCTCCACTTT	CASSESEPNSPLHF
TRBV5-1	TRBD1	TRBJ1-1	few	TGCGCCAGCAGCGGACAGGTAATGAACACTGAAGCTTTCTTT	CASSGQVMNTEAFF
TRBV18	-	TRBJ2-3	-	TGTGCCAGCTCACAGGGCGGGGAGCAGTATTTT	CASSQGGEQYF
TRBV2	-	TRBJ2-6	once	TGTGCCAGCACTCGGGGGGCCAACGTCCTGACTTTC	CASTRGANVLTF
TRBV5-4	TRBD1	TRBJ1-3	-	TGTGCCAGCAGCTTGGCCCCGGGACAGGGAGAAAACACCATATATTTT	CASSLAPGQGENTIYF
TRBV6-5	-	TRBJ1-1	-	TGTGCCAGCAGTTACTCGGGTCACCTAAAGGGGACTGAAGCTTTCTTT	CASSYSGHLKGTEAFF
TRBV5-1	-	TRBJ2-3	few	TGCGCCAGCAGCTTGCCTTCCGTCACAGATACGCAGTATTTT	CASSLPSVTDTQYF
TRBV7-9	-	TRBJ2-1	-	TGTGCCAGCAGCTCGCGGGGCCAGGGTTCGATCTCCTACAATGAGCAGTTCTTC	CASSSRGQGSISYNEQFF
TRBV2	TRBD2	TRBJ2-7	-	TGTGCGAACCGGGACCTCTATTCACAAGCGGGATCATCCTACGAGCAGTACTTC	CANRDLYSQAGSSYEQYF
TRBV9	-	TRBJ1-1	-	TGTGCCAGCAGCGTAGCTCCCGCGGAAGAAGCTTTCTTT	CASSVAPAEEAFF
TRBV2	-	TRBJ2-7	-	TGTGCCAGCAAGGGGGAAGGCCGTTTCGAGCAGTACTTC	CASKGEGRFEQYF